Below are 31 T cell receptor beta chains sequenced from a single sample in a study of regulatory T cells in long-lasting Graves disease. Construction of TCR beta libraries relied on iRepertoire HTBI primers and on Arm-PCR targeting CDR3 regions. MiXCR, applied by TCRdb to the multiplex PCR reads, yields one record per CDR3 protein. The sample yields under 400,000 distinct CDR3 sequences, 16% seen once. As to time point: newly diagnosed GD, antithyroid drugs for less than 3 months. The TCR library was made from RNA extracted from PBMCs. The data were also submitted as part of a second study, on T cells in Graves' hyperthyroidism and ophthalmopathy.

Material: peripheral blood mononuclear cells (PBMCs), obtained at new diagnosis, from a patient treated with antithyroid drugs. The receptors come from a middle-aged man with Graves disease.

Here the CDR3 DNA reads TGTGCCAGCAGTCGACAGAAACAAGAGACCCAGTACTTC. Its protein product is CASSRQKQETQYF. The chain has TRBV6-1 and TRBJ2-5, with D possibly being TRBD1 (5 bases). CDR3 length equals 13 residues. V gave up 5 bases and J gave up 2 bases, with 9 bases separating them. Germline values: CDR1 MNHNS, CDR2 SASEGT.

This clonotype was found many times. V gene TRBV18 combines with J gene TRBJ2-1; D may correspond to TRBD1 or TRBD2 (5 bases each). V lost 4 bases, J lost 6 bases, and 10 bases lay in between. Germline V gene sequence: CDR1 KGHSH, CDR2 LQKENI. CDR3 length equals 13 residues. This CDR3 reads CASSQAGSNEQFF. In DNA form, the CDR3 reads TGTGCCAGCTCACAGGCAGGGAGCAATGAGCAGTTCTTC.

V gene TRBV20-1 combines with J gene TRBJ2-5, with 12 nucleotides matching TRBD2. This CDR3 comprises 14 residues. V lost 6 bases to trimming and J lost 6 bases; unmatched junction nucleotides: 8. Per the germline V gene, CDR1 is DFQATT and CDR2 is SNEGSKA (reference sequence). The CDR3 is CSAVPSGGAKTQYF. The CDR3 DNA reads TGCAGTGCAGTCCCTAGCGGGGGGGCAAAGACCCAGTACTTC.

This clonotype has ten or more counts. CDR3 sequence reads: CASNPKTGWYTDTQYF. CDR3 nucleotides: TGTGCCAGCAACCCCAAGACAGGGTGGTATACAGATACGCAGTATTTT. This chain links TRBV2 with TRBJ2-3, with TRBD1 matching 7 bases. CDR3 length: 16 amino acids. Germline values: CDR1 SNHLY, CDR2 FYNNEI. The junction had 13 bases not matched to a gene; V was cut back by 7 bases and J by 3 bases.

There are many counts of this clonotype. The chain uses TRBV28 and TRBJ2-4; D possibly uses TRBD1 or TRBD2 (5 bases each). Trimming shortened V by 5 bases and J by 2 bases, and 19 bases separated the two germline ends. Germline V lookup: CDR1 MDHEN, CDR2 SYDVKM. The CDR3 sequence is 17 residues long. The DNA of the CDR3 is TGTGCCAGCAGTCCTCGGACAACCGGGGAGACCAAAAACATTCAGTACTTC. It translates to CASSPRTTGETKNIQYF.

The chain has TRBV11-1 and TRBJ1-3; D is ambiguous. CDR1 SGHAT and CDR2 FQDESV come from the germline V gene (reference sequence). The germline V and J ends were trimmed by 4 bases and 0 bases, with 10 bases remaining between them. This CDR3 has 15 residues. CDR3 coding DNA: TGTGCCAGCAGCTCCGGACCGGTCTCTGGAAACACCATATATTTT. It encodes CASSSGPVSGNTIYF.

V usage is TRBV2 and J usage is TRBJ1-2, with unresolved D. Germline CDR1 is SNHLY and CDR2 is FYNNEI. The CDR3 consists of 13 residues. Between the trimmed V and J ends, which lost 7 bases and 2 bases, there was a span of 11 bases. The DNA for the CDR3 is TGTGCCAGCATCCCGCAGATCAACTATGGCTACACCTTC. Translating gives CASIPQINYGYTF.

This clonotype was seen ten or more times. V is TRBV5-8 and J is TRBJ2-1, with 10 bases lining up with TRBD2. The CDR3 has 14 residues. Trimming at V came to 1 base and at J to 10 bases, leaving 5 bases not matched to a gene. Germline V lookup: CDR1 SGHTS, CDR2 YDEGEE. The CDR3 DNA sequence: TGTGCCAGCAGCTTGAGCGGGGGGGCGGCCGAGCAGTTCTTC. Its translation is CASSLSGGAAEQFF.

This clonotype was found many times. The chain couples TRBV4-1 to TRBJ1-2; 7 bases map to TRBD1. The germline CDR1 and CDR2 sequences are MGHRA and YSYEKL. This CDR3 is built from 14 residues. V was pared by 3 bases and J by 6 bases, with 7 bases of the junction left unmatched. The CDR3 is CASSHLGQPDGYTF. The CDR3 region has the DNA TGCGCCAGCAGCCACTTGGGACAGCCGGATGGCTACACCTTC.

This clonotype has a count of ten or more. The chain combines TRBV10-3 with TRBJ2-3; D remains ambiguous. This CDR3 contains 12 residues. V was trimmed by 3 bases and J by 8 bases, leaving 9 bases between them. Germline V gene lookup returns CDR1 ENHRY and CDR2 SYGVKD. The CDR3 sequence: CAISEGALTQYF. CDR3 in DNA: TGTGCCATCAGTGAAGGCGCACTTACGCAGTATTTT.

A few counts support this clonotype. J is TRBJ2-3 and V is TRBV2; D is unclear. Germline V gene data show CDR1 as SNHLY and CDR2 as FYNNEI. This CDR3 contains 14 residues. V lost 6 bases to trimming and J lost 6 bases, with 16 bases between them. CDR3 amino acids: CASRLYPQSDTQYF. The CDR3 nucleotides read TGTGCCAGCAGGCTATACCCACAGTCCGATACGCAGTATTTT.

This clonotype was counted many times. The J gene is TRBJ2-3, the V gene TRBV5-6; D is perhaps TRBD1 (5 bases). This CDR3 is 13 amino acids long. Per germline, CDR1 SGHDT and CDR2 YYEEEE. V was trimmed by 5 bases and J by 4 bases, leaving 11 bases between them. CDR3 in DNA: TGTGCCAGCAGTAGGGCAGGGCCAGATACGCAGTATTTT. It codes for CASSRAGPDTQYF. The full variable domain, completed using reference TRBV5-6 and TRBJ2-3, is DAGVTQSPTHLIKTRGQQVTLRCSPKSGHDTVSWYQQALGQGPQFIFQYYEEEERQRGNFPDRFSGHQFPNYSSELNVNALLLGDSALYLCASSRAGPDTQYFGPGTRLTVL.

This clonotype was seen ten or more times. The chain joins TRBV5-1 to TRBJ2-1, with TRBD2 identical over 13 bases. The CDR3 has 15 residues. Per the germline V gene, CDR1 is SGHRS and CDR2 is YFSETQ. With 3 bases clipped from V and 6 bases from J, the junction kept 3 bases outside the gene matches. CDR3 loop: CASSSTSGGSNEQFF. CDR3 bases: TGCGCCAGCAGCTCGACTAGCGGGGGGTCCAATGAGCAGTTCTTC.

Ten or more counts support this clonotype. Here the CDR3 reads CASREDRASSYNEQFF. The CDR3 bases are TGTGCCAGCAGGGAGGACAGGGCGAGCTCCTACAATGAGCAGTTCTTC. The chain recombines TRBV6-1 with TRBJ2-1; 8 bases are shared with TRBD1. Unmatched junction bases numbered 7, after V lost 6 bases and J lost 0 bases. Germline CDR1 and CDR2: MNHNS and SASEGT. The CDR3 contains 16 residues.

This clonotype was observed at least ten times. The CDR3 DNA is TGTGCCAGCCGAGCCCCCGTACGTGGGAGCTCCTACAATGAGCAGTTCTTC. Translating it yields CASRAPVRGSSYNEQFF. V gene TRBV6-2 or TRBV6-3 combines with J gene TRBJ2-1; TRBD2 might be the D (5 bases). Germline CDR1 MNHEY, CDR2 SVGEGT. V was pared by 8 bases and J by 0 bases, with 20 bases between. CDR3 length equals 17 residues.

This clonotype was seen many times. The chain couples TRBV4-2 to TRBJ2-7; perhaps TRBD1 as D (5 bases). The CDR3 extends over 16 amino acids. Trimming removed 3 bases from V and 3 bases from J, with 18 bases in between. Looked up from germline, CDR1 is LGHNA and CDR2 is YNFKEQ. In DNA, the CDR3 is TGTGCCAGCAGCCAGATAGCTCAGGGTCCAGACTACGAGCAGTACTTC. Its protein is CASSQIAQGPDYEQYF.

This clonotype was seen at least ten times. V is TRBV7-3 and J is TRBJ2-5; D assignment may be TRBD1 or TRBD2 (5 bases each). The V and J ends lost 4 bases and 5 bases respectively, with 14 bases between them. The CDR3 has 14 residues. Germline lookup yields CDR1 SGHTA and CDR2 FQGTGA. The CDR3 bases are TGTGCCAGCAGCTCCGCCGGGGCATCGGAGACCCAGTACTTC. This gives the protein CASSSAGASETQYF.

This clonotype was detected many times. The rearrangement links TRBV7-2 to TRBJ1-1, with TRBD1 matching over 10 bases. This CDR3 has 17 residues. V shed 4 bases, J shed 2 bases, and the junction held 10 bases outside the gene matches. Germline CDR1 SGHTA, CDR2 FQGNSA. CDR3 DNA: TGTGCCAGCAGCTCAAGGGACAGGGGACGATTCAACACTGAAGCTTTCTTT. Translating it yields CASSSRDRGRFNTEAFF.

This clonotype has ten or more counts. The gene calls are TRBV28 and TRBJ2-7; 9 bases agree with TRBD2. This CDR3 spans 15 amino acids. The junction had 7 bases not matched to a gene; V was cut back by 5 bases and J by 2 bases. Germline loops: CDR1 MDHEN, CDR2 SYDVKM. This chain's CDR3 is CASSPTGLATYEQYF. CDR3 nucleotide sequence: TGTGCCAGCAGTCCCACGGGACTAGCCACCTACGAGCAGTACTTC.

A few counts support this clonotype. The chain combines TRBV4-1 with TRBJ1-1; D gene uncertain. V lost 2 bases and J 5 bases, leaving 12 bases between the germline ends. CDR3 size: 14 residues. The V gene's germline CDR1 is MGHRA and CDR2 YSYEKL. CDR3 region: CASSQSVLWTEAFF. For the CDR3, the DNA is TGCGCCAGCAGCCAATCGGTATTGTGGACTGAAGCTTTCTTT.

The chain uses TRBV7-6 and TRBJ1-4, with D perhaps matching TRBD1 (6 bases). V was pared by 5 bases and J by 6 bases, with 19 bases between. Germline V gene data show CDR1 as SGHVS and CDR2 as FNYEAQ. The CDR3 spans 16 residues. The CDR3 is CASSPPRGRDHEKLFF. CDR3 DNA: TGTGCCAGCAGCCCGCCCAGGGGCAGGGATCATGAAAAACTGTTTTTT.

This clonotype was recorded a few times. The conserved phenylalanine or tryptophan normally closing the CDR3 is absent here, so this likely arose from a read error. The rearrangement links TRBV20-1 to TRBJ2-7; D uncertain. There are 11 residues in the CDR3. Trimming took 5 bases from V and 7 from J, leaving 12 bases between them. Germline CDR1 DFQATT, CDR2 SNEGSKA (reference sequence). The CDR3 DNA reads TGCAGTGCTGAAGACGGAGAGGAGCAGTACCTC. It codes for CSAEDGEEQYL.

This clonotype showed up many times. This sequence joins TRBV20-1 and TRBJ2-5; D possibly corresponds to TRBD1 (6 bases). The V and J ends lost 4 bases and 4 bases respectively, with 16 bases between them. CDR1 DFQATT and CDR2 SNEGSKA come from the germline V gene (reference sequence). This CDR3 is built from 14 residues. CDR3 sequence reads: CSATSQGVGETQYF. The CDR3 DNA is TGCAGTGCTACGTCACAGGGTGTGGGAGAGACCCAGTACTTC.

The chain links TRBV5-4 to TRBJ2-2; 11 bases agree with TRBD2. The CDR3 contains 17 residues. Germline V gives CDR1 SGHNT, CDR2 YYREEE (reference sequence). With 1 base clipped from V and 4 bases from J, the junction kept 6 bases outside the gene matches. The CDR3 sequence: CASSLTSGGPTTGELFF. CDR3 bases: TGTGCCAGCAGCTTGACTAGCGGGGGCCCGACCACCGGGGAGCTGTTTTTT.

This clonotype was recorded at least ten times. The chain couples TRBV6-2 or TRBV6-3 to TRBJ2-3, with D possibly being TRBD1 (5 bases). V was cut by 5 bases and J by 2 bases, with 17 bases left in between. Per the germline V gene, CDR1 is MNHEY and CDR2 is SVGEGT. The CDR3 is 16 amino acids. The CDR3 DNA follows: TGTGCCAGCAGTGTTGGCCAGGGCGTTGTCACAGATACGCAGTATTTT. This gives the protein CASSVGQGVVTDTQYF.

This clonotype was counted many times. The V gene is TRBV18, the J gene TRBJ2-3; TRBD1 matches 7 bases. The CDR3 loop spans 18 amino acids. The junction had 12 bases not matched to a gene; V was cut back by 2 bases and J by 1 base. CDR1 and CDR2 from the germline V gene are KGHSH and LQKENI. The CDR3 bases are TGTGCCAGCTCACCAGTGACAGGGCCCAAAGTCGGCACAGATACGCAGTATTTT. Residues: CASSPVTGPKVGTDTQYF.

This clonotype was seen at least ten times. CDR3 amino acids: CASSPRLAGFNEQFF. The CDR3, as DNA: TGTGCCAGCAGCCCCCGGCTAGCGGGGTTCAATGAGCAGTTCTTC. The chain is built from TRBV5-6 and TRBJ2-1, with TRBD2 matching over 9 bases. CDR3 length: 15 amino acids. Trimming took 4 bases from V and 6 from J; bases not matched to a gene: 8. The germline CDR1 and CDR2 sequences are SGHDT and YYEEEE. Based on the CDR3 plus reference TRBV5-6 and TRBJ2-1, the full variable domain is DAGVTQSPTHLIKTRGQQVTLRCSPKSGHDTVSWYQQALGQGPQFIFQYYEEEERQRGNFPDRFSGHQFPNYSSELNVNALLLGDSALYLCASSPRLAGFNEQFFGPGTRLTVL.

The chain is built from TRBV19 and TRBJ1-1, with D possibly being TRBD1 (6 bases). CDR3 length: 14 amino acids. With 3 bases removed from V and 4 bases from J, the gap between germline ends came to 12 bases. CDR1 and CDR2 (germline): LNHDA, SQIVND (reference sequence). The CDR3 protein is CASSISKGGTEAFF. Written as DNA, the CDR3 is TGTGCCAGTAGTATTTCAAAGGGGGGCACTGAAGCTTTCTTT.

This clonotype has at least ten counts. In DNA form, the CDR3 reads TGCGCCAGCAGCTTGGCCCTGGGTGTAGGAGATACGCAGTATTTT. Translation gives CASSLALGVGDTQYF. V usage is TRBV5-1 and J usage is TRBJ2-3; D is unresolved. The CDR3 sequence is 15 residues long. V lost 0 bases to trimming and J lost 5 bases, with 13 bases between them. In germline, CDR1 is SGHRS, CDR2 YFSETQ.

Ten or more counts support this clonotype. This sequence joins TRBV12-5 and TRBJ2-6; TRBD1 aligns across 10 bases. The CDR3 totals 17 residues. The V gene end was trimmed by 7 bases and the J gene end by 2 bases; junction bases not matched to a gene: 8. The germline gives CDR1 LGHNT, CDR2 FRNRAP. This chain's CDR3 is CASAPGGTGAGANVLTF. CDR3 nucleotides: TGTGCTAGTGCCCCGGGGGGGACAGGGGCTGGGGCCAACGTCCTGACTTTC.

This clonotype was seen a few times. The CDR3, as DNA: TGTGCCAGCAGCTTGTTTGAGGGTAACATTCAGTACTTC. This translates into CASSLFEGNIQYF. J is TRBJ2-4 and V is TRBV5-6; D may be TRBD2 (5 bases). In germline, CDR1 is SGHDT, CDR2 YYEEEE. V lost 1 base, J lost 7 bases, and 9 bases lay in between. The CDR3 has 13 residues.